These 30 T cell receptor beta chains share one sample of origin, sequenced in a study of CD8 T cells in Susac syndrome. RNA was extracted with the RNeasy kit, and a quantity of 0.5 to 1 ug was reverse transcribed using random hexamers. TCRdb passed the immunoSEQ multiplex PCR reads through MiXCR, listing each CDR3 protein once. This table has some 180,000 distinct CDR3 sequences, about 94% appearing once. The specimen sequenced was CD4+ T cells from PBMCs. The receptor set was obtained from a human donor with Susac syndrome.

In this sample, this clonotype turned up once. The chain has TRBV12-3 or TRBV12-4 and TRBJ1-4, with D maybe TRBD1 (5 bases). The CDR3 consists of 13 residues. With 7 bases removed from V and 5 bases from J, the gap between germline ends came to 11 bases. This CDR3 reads CASTQYRNEKLFF. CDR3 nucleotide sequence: TGTGCCAGCACCCAATACAGGAATGAAAAACTGTTTTTT.

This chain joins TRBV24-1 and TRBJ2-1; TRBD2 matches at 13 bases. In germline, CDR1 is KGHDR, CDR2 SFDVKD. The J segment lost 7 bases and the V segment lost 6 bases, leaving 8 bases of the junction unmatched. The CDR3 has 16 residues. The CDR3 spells CATSPSGLAGRNEQFF. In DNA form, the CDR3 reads TGTGCCACCAGTCCATCGGGACTAGCGGGAAGGAATGAGCAGTTCTTC.

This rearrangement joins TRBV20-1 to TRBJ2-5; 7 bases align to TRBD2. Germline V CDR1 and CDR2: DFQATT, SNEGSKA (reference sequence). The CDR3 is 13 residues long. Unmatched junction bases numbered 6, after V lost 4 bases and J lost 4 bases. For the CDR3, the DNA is TGCAGTGCTACGGGGGGAGGCCCAGAGACCCAGTACTTC. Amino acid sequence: CSATGGGPETQYF.

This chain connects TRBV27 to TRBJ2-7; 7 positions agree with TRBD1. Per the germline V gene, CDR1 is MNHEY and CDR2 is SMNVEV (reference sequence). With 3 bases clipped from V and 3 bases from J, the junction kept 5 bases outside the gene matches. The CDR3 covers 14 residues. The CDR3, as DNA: TGTGCCAGCAGTTTGACAGGGTCAGACTACGAGCAGTACTTC. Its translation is CASSLTGSDYEQYF.

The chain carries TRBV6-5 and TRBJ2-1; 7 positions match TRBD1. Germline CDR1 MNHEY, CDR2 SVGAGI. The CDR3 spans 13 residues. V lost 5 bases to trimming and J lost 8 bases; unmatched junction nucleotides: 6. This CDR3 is CASSQSQGDEQFF. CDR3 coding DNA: TGTGCCAGCAGTCAATCCCAGGGGGATGAGCAGTTCTTC.

CDR3 DNA sequence: TGTGCCAGCAGCTTAGGGGTTAACGAAAAACTGTTTTTT. This translates into CASSLGVNEKLFF. The chain uses TRBV7-9 and TRBJ1-4; the D is unclear. The CDR3 is made up of 13 amino acids. V was clipped by 1 base and J by 8 bases, with 8 bases between them. Germline assignment: CDR1 SEHNR and CDR2 FQNEAQ (reference sequence).

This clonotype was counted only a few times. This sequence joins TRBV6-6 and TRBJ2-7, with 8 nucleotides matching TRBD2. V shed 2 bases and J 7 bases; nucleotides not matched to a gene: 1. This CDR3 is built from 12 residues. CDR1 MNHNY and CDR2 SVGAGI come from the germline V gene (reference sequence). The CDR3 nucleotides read TGTGCCAGCAGTTACCGGGAGGGGGAGCAGTACTTC. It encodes CASSYREGEQYF.

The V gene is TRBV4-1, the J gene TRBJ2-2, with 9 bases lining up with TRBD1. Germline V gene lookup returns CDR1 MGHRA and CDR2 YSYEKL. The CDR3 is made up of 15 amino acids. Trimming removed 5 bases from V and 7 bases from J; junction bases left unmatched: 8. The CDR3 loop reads CASSVRTGAVGELFF. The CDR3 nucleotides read TGCGCCAGCAGCGTTCGGACAGGGGCAGTCGGGGAGCTGTTTTTT.

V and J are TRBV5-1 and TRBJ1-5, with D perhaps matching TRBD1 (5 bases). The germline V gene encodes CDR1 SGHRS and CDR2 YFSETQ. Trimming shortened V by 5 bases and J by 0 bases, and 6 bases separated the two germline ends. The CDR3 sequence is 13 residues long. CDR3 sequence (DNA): TGCGCCAGCAGAGGGGATAGCAATCAGCCCCAGCATTTT. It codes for CASRGDSNQPQHF. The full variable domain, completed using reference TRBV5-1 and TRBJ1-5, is KAGVTQTPRYLIKTRGQQVTLSCSPISGHRSVSWYQQTPGQGLQFLFEYFSETQRNKGNFPGRFSGRQFSNSRSEMNVSTLELGDSALYLCASRGDSNQPQHFGDGTRLSIL.

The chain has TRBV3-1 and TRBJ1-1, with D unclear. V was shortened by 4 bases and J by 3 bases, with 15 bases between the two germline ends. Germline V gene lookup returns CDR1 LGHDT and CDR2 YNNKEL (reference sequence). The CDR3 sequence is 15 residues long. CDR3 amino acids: CASSPKLGQDTEAFF. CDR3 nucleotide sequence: TGTGCCAGCAGCCCAAAGCTCGGGCAGGACACTGAAGCTTTCTTT.

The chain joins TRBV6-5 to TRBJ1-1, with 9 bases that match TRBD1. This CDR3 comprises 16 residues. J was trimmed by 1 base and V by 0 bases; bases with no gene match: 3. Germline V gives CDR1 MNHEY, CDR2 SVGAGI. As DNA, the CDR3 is TGTGCCAGCAGTTACTCGGGGACAGGGTGGAACACTGAAGCTTTCTTT. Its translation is CASSYSGTGWNTEAFF.

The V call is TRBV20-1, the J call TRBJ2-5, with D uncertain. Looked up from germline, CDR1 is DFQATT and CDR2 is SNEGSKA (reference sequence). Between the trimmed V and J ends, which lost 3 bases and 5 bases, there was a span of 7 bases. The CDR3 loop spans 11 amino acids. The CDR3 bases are TGCAGTGCTAGCACCACGGAGACCCAGTACTTC. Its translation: CSASTTETQYF.

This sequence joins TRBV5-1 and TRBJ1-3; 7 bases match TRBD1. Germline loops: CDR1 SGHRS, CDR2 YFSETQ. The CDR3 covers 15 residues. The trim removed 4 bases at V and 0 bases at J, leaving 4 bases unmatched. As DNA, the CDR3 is TGCGCCAGCAGCAAGGGACAGAACTCTGGAAACACCATATATTTT. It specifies CASSKGQNSGNTIYF. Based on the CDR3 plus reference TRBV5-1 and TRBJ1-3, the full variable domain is KAGVTQTPRYLIKTRGQQVTLSCSPISGHRSVSWYQQTPGQGLQFLFEYFSETQRNKGNFPGRFSGRQFSNSRSEMNVSTLELGDSALYLCASSKGQNSGNTIYFGEGSWLTVV.

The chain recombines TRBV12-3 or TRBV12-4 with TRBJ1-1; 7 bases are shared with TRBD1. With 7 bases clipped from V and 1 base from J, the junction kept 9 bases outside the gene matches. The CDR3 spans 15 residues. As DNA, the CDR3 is TGTGCCAGCACCCCCCAACAGGGGCGGAACACTGAAGCTTTCTTT. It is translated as CASTPQQGRNTEAFF.

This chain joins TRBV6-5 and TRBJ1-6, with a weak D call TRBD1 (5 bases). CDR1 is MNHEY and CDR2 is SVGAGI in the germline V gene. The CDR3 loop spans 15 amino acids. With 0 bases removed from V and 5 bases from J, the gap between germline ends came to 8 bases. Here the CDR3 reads CASSYSRGDNSPLHF. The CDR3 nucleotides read TGTGCCAGCAGTTACTCCCGAGGGGATAATTCACCCCTCCACTTT.

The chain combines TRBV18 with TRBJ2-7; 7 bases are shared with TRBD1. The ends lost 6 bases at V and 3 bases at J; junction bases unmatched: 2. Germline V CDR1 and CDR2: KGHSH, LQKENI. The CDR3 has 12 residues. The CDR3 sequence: CASSRDSYEQYF. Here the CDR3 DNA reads TGTGCCAGCTCCAGGGACAGCTACGAGCAGTACTTC.

The CDR3 here is CASTQQAQPRYGYTF. In DNA form, the CDR3 reads TGCGCCAGCACGCAACAGGCACAGCCCCGCTATGGCTACACCTTC. This chain links TRBV23-1 with TRBJ1-2, with D possibly TRBD1 on 5 matching bases. TRBV23-1 qualifies as an ORF whose function is uncertain. The V end was cut by 7 bases, the J end by 4 bases, with 19 bases between. The CDR3 totals 15 residues.

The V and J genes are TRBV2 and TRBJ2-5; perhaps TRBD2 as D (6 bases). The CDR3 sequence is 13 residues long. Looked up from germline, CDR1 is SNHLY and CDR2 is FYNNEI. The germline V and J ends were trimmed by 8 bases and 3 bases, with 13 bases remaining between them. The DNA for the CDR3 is TGTGCCAGCGGTCCTCGGAGGGAAGAGACCCAGTACTTC. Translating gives CASGPRREETQYF.

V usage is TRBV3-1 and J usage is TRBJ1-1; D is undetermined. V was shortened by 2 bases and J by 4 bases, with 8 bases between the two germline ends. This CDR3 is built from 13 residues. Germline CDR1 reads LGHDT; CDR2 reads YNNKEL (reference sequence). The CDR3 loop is CASSQMGGTEAFF. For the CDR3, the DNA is TGTGCCAGCAGCCAAATGGGTGGCACTGAAGCTTTCTTT. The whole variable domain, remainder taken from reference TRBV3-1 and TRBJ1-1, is DTAVSQTPKYLVTQMGNDKSIKCEQNLGHDTMYWYKQDSKKFLKIMFSYNNKELIINETVPNRFSPKSPDKAHLNLHINSLELGDSAVYFCASSQMGGTEAFFGQGTRLTVV.

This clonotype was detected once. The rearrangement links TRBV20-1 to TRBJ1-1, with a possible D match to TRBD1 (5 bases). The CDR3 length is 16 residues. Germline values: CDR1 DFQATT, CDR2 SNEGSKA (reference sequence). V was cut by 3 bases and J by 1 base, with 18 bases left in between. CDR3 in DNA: TGCAGTGCTAGTATCAGGACGGGGGTCCAGAACACTGAAGCTTTCTTT. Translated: CSASIRTGVQNTEAFF.

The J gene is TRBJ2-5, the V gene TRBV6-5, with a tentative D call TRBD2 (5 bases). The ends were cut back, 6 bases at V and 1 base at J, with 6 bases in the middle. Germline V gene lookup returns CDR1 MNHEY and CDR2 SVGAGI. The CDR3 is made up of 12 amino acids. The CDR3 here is CASRDFQETQYF. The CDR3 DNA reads TGTGCCAGCAGGGACTTCCAAGAGACCCAGTACTTC.

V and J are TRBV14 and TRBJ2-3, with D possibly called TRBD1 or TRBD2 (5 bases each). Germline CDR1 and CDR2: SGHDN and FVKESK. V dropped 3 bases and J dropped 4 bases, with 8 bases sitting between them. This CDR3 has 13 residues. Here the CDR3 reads CASSHRGADTQYF. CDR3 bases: TGTGCCAGCAGCCACCGAGGGGCAGATACGCAGTATTTT.

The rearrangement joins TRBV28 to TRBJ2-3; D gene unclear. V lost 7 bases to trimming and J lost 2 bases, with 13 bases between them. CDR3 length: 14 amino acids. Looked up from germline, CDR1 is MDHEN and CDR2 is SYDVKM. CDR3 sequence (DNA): TGTGCCAGCACCGCTGGCAGGAACACAGATACGCAGTATTTT. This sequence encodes CASTAGRNTDTQYF.

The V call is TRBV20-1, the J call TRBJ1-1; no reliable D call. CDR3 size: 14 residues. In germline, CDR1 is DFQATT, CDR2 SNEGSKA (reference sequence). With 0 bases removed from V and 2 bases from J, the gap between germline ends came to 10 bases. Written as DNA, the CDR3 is TGCAGTGCTAGAGACTCGACGGGTAACACTGAAGCTTTCTTT. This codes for CSARDSTGNTEAFF.

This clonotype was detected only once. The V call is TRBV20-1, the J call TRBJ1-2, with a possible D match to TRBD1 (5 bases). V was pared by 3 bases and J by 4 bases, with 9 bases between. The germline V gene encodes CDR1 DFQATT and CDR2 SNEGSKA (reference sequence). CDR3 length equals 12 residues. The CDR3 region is CSASAGSYGYTF. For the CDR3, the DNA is TGCAGTGCTAGTGCAGGGAGCTATGGCTACACCTTC.

The CDR3 DNA reads TGTGCCAGTACCCGGGGTACCATAAATGAGCAGTTCTTC. It is translated as CASTRGTINEQFF. The rearrangement joins TRBV19 to TRBJ2-1, with D maybe TRBD2 (5 bases). The V end lost 7 bases, the J end lost 7 bases, and 14 bases lay between the germline ends. Per the germline V gene, CDR1 is LNHDA and CDR2 is SQIVND (reference sequence). There are 13 residues in the CDR3.

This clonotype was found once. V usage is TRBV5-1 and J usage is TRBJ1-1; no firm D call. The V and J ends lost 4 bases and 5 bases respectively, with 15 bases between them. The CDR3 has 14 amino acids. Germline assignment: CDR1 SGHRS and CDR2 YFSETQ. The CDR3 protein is CASSPRSVATEAFF. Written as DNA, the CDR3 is TGCGCCAGCAGCCCCCGCTCAGTTGCAACTGAAGCTTTCTTT.

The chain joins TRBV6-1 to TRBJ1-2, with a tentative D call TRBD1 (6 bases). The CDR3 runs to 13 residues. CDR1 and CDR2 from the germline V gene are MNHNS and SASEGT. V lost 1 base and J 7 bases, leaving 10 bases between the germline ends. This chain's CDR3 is CASSEGRGPGYTF. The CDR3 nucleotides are TGTGCCAGCAGTGAAGGCAGGGGTCCTGGCTACACCTTC.

CDR3 region: CSAAAVVHEQFF. In DNA, the CDR3 is TGCAGTGCTGCCGCTGTAGTCCATGAGCAGTTCTTC. This chain joins TRBV20-1 and TRBJ2-1; no definite D call. Trimming stripped 5 bases from V and 8 bases from J, with 13 bases between. Germline lookup yields CDR1 DFQATT and CDR2 SNEGSKA (reference sequence). The CDR3 runs to 12 residues.

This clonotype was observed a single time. The CDR3 nucleotides read TGTGCCAGCAGACAAGGACTGTATAGCAATCAGCCCCAGCATTTT. Residues: CASRQGLYSNQPQHF. The chain combines TRBV28 with TRBJ1-5; no reliable D call. Trimming pared 6 bases from V and 0 bases from J, leaving 12 bases between. The CDR3 loop spans 15 amino acids. Germline CDR1 and CDR2: MDHEN and SYDVKM.